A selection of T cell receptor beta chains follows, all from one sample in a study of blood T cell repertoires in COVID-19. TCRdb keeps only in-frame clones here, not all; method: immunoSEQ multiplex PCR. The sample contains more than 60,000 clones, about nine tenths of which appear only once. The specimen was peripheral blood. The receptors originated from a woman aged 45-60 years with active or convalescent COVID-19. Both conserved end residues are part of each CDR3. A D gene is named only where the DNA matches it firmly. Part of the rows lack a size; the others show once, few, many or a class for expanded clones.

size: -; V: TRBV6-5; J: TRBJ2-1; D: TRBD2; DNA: TGTGCCAGCAGTCGGACTAGCTCCTACAATGAGCAGTTCTTC; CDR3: CASSRTSSYNEQFF
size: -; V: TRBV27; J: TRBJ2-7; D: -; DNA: TGTGCCAGCAGAAGGACGGTGGGGGCGTCCTACGAGCAGTACTTC; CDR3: CASRRTVGASYEQYF
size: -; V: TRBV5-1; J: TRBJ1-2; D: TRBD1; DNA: TGCGCCAGCAGGACAGGGGCTGGATTGGATGGCTACACCTTC; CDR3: CASRTGAGLDGYTF
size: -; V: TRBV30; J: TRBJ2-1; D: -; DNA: TGTGCCTGGAGTGTACTGGGAGTCTCATACAATGAGCAGTTCTTC; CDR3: CAWSVLGVSYNEQFF
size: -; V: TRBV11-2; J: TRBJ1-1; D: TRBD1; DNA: TGTGCCAGCAGCTTGGGATCCGGGACAGGGTTGGTCTTT; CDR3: CASSLGSGTGLVF
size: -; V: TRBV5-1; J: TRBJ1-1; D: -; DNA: TGCGCCAGCAGCTTGGGCTGGGGGGCTGAAGCTTTCTTT; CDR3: CASSLGWGAEAFF
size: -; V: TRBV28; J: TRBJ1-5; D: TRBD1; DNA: TGTGCCAGCAGAGTATTGAGGACAGGGGGTCAGCCCCAGCATTTT; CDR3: CASRVLRTGGQPQHF
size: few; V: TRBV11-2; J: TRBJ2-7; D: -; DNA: TGTGCCAGTGGAAGGGAGTCCTACGAGCAGTACTTC; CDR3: CASGRESYEQYF
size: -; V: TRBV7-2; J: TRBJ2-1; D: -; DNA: TGTGCCAGCAGCTTAGAGACTTCCTACAATGAGCAGTTCTTC; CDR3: CASSLETSYNEQFF
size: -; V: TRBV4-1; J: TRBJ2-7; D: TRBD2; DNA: TGCGCCAGCAGCCAAGTCGCTAGCGGCTCCTACGAGCAGTACTTC; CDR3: CASSQVASGSYEQYF
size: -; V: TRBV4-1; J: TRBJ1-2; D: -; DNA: TGCGCCAGCAGCCAAGAACAGGAAAACTATGGCTACACCTTC; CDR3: CASSQEQENYGYTF
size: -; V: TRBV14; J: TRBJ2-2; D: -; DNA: TGTGCCAGCAGCCAAACGACGGGACTCAGGAACACCGGGGAGCTGTTTTTT; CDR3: CASSQTTGLRNTGELFF